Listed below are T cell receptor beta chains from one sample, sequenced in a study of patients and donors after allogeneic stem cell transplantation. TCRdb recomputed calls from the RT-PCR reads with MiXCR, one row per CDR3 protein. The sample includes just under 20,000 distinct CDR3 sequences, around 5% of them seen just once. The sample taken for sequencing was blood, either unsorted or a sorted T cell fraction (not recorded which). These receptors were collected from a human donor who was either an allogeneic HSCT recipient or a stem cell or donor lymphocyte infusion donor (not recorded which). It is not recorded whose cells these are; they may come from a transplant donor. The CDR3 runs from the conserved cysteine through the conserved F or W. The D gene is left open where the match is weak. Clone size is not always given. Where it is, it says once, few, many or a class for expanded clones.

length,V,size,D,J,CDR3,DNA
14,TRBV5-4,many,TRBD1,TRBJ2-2,CASSFDRATGELFF,TGTGCCAGCAGCTTCGACAGGGCCACCGGGGAGCTGTTTTTT
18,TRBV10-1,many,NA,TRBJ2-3,CASSDGLVGVGSTDTQYF,TGCGCCAGCAGTGATGGGCTAGTTGGTGTTGGGAGCACAGATACGCAGTATTTT
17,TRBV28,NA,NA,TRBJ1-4,CASSRRRGEGANEKLFF,TGTGCCAGCAGTCGCCGCAGAGGGGAAGGGGCTAATGAAAAACTGTTTTTT
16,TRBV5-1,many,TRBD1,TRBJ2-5,CASRFRTGVVQETQYF,TGCGCCAGCAGATTTAGGACAGGGGTGGTCCAAGAGACCCAGTACTTC
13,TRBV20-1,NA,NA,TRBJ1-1,CSARVQGAPEAFF,TGCAGTGCTAGAGTGCAGGGAGCCCCTGAAGCTTTCTTT
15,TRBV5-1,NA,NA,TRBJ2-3,CASSLGQSSTDTQYF,TGCGCCAGCAGCTTGGGGCAGTCTAGCACAGATACGCAGTATTTT
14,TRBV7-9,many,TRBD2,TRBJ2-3,CASRRAGEQDTQYF,TGTGCCAGCAGACGAGCGGGAGAGCAAGATACGCAGTATTTT
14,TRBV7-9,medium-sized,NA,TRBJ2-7,CASSLAGVDYEQYF,TGTGCCAGCAGCTTAGCGGGAGTGGACTACGAGCAGTACTTC
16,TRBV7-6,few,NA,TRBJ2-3,CASSSSHRGGADTQYF,TGTGCCAGCAGCTCCTCTCACAGGGGGGGCGCAGATACGCAGTATTTT
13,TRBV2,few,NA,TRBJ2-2,CASRDWGSGELFF,TGTGCCAGCAGGGATTGGGGCTCCGGGGAGCTGTTTTTT
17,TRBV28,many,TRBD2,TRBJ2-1,CASSPGVGLAGMYEQFF,TGTGCCAGCAGCCCTGGAGTGGGACTAGCGGGAATGTATGAGCAGTTCTTC
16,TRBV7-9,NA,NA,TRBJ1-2,CASSVAGTVANYGYTF,TGTGCCAGCAGCGTAGCGGGGACGGTTGCTAACTATGGCTACACCTTC
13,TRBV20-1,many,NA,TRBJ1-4,CSARGSGNEKLFF,TGCAGTGCTAGAGGTAGCGGGAATGAAAAACTGTTTTTT
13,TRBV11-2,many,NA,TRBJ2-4,CASRSNLKNIQYF,TGTGCCAGCAGGAGCAACTTGAAAAACATTCAGTACTTC
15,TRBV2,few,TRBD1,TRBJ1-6,CASSDGDRFNSPLHF,TGTGCCAGCAGTGATGGGGACAGGTTTAATTCACCCCTCCACTTT
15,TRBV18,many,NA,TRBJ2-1,CASSPGLARPNEQFF,TGTGCCAGCTCACCAGGGCTAGCCCGGCCCAATGAGCAGTTCTTC
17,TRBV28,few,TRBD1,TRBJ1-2,CASSLETGTGIPYGYTF,TGTGCCAGCAGTTTAGAAACGGGGACAGGGATCCCCTATGGCTACACCTTC
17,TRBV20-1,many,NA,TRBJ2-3,CSARDWETQASTDTQYF,TGCAGTGCTAGAGATTGGGAGACCCAAGCTAGCACAGATACGCAGTATTTT
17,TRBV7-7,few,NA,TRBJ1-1,CASSPILGEEGDTEAFF,TGTGCTAGCAGCCCGATATTGGGGGAGGAGGGGGACACTGAAGCTTTCTTT
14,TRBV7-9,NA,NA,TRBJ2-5,CASSLGMGLETQYF,TGTGCCAGCAGCTTAGGTATGGGGTTAGAGACCCAGTACTTC
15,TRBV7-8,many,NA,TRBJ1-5,CASSLASRFNQPQHF,TGTGCCAGCAGCTTAGCGTCCCGTTTCAATCAGCCCCAGCATTTT
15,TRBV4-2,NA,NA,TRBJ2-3,CASSQVPLLTDTQYF,TGTGCCAGCAGCCAAGTCCCTCTGCTCACAGATACGCAGTATTTT
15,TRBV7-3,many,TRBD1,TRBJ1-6,CASSRTGGSGSPLHF,TGTGCCAGCAGCCGAACAGGGGGGAGTGGTTCACCCCTCCACTTT
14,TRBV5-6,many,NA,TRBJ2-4,CASSFRDLKNIQYF,TGTGCCAGCAGCTTCCGGGACCTCAAAAACATTCAGTACTTC
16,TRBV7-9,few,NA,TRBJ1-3,CSSSLAPGASGNTIYF,TGTTCCAGCAGCTTGGCTCCAGGCGCGAGTGGAAACACCATATATTTT
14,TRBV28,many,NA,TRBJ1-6,CASSSLAGVSPLHF,TGTGCCAGCAGTTCTCTGGCAGGGGTCTCACCCCTCCACTTT
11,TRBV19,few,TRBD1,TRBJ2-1,CASSSDREQFF,TGTGCCAGTAGTTCGGACAGGGAGCAGTTCTTC
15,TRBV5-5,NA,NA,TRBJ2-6,CASSNFGLGANVLTF,TGTGCCAGCAGCAATTTTGGCCTTGGGGCCAACGTCCTGACTTTC
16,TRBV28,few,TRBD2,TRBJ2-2,CASSPIASGGTGELFF,TGTGCCAGCAGTCCAATAGCTAGCGGGGGCACCGGGGAGCTGTTTTTT
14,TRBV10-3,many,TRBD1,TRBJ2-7,CAISPDRKPYEQYF,TGTGCCATCAGCCCGGACAGGAAACCCTACGAGCAGTACTTC
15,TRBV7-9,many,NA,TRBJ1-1,CASSLARQIPTEAFF,TGTGCCAGCAGCTTAGCCCGACAGATTCCCACTGAAGCTTTCTTT
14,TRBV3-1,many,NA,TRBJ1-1,CASSFTEMNTEAFF,TGTGCCAGCAGCTTCACAGAGATGAACACTGAAGCTTTCTTT
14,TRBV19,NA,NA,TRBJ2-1,CASSPRTIMNEQFF,TGTGCCAGTAGTCCGCGGACAATCATGAATGAGCAGTTCTTC
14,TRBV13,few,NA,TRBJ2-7,CASSRDFLDYEQYF,TGTGCCAGCAGCCGAGATTTCCTAGACTACGAGCAGTACTTC
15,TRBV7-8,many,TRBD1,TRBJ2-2,CASSRTGGGTGELFF,TGTGCCAGCAGTCGGACAGGGGGCGGCACCGGGGAGCTGTTTTTT
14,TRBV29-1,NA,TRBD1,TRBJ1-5,CSVAYGTGGQPQHF,TGCAGCGTTGCATATGGGACAGGGGGTCAGCCCCAGCATTTT
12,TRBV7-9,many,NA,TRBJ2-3,CASSFYTDTQYF,TGTGCCAGCAGCTTCTACACAGATACGCAGTATTTT
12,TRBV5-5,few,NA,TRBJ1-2,CASSAAGFRYTF,TGTGCCAGCAGCGCCGCTGGCTTTCGCTACACCTTC
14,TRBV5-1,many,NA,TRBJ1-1,CASSLSTGNTEAFF,TGCGCCAGCAGCCTCAGCACAGGGAACACTGAAGCTTTCTTT
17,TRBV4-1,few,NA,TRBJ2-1,CASSQEGTLTVYNEQFF,TGCGCCAGCAGCCAAGAAGGGACTCTTACCGTCTACAATGAGCAGTTCTTC
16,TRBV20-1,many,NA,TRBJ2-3,CSARYDYGIDTDTQYF,TGCAGTGCTAGATACGACTACGGCATCGACACAGATACGCAGTATTTT
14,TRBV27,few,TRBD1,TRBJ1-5,CASRGTGRYQPQHF,TGTGCCAGCAGGGGGACAGGGCGGTATCAGCCCCAGCATTTT
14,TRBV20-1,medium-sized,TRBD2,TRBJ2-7,CSARDSGGEGEQYF,TGCAGTGCTAGAGATAGCGGGGGGGAGGGCGAGCAGTACTTC
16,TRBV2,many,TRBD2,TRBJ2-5,CASSTGLAGGQETQYF,TGTGCCAGCAGTACCGGACTAGCGGGAGGGCAAGAGACCCAGTACTTC
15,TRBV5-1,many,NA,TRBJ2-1,CASSLGGTYNNEQFF,TGCGCCAGCAGCCTTGGGGGGACTTATAACAATGAGCAGTTCTTC
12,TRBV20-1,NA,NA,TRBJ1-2,CSARDWGYGYTF,TGCAGTGCTAGAGATTGGGGGTATGGCTACACCTTC
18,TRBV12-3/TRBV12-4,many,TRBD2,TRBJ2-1,CASRTGTSGESSYNEQFF,TGTGCCAGCAGAACCGGGACTAGCGGTGAGAGCTCCTACAATGAGCAGTTCTTC
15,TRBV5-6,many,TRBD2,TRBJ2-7,CASSLVSGRAHEQYF,TGTGCCAGCAGCTTGGTTAGCGGGAGGGCCCACGAGCAGTACTTC
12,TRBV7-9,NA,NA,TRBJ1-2,CASSTRQDGYTF,TGTGCCAGCAGCACTCGACAGGATGGCTACACCTTC
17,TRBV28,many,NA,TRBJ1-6,CASSSYFRGSYNSPLHF,TGTGCCAGCAGTTCGTACTTCCGGGGGTCCTATAATTCACCCCTCCACTTT